This T cell receptor beta chain was profiled in a study of blood T cell repertoires in COVID-19. Study-wide background: Spain, Italy and the United States supplied samples that represented acute and convalescent COVID-19.

V lost 8 bases to trimming and J lost 3 bases; unmatched junction nucleotides: 6. CDR1 and CDR2 from the germline V gene are WNHNN and SYGVQD (reference sequence). The length of the CDR3 is 14 residues. Some clones are missing from TCRdb's copy, which holds only in-frame ones; the method was immunoSEQ multiplex PCR. The sample holds 200,000 to 300,000 clones, around 90% seen once. This chain connects TRBV10-1 to TRBJ1-3; TRBD1 aligns across 8 bases. This TCR was recovered from a man aged 55 to 70 who had recovered from COVID-19. Material: peripheral blood. This CDR3 reads CASRDRGHGNTIYF. The CDR3 DNA is TGCGCCAGCCGAGACAGGGGACATGGAAACACCATATATTTT.